This T cell receptor beta chain was identified during a study of Graves' ophthalmopathy and Graves' hyperthyroidism. V gave up 0 bases and J gave up 5 bases, with 11 bases separating them. The CDR3 runs 15 residues. Germline V gives CDR1 LGHNA, CDR2 YSLEER. Of note for this clonotype: No antigen is known for it.

Findings and limits, study-wide: The authors also found most expanded thyroid clonotypes above 0.001 frequency in blood. The model achieved approximately 71% sensitivity and about 76% specificity for ophthalmopathy progression.

TCR beta CDR3 regions were amplified from RNA transcripts. First-round RT-PCR with HTBI primers preceded a second-round multiplex PCR. TCRdb independently ran MiXCR on the multiplex PCR reads; one entry per CDR3 protein. The data contain 350,000 to 400,000 distinct CDR3 sequences, approximately 20% of them singletons. The J gene is TRBJ1-5, the V gene TRBV4-3, with D maybe TRBD1 (6 bases). Source material: peripheral blood. The source of this sequence is a woman younger than 35 with Graves' ophthalmopathy. CDR3 in DNA: TGCGCCAGCAGCCAAGACAGGGGATCGGATCAGCCCCAGCATTTT. Translating it yields CASSQDRGSDQPQHF.